What follows are 22 T cell receptor beta chains derived from one specimen sequenced in a study of blood T cell repertoires in COVID-19. Generated by immunoSEQ multiplex PCR, the TCRdb table keeps only in-frame clones and is missing some. The repertoire holds 350,000 to 450,000 clones, with approximately 89% as singletons. Sequences were obtained from PBMCs or T cells enriched from blood (not recorded which). These TCRs come from a woman aged 35 to 49 who had been exposed to COVID-19.

The CDR3 spells CASSFGGQGDTEAFF. DNA of the CDR3: TGTGCCAGCAGCTTCGGCGGACAGGGGGACACTGAAGCTTTCTTT. The chain is built from TRBV5-4 and TRBJ1-1, with 10 positions matching TRBD1. Germline loops: CDR1 SGHNT, CDR2 YYREEE (reference sequence). V shed 2 bases and J 3 bases; nucleotides not matched to a gene: 4. The CDR3 runs 15 residues. The full variable domain, with the rest looked up from reference TRBV5-4 and TRBJ1-1, is ETGVTQSPTHLIKTRGQQVTLRCSSQSGHNTVSWYQQALGQGPQFIFQYYREEENGRGNFPPRFSGLQFPNYSSELNVNALELDDSALYLCASSFGGQGDTEAFFGQGTRLTVV.

This clone showed up just a few times. The chain has TRBV3-1 (or the pseudogene TRBV3-2) and TRBJ1-1; D call uncertain. CDR1 is LGHDT, CDR2 YNNKEL, per germline (reference sequence). The CDR3 loop spans 16 amino acids. V was clipped by 4 bases and J by 7 bases, with 22 bases between them. The CDR3 bases are TGTGCCAGCAGCCCGTCTAGTCGGCGGACTGTCGGTGAAGCTTTCTTT. Translated, it gives CASSPSSRRTVGEAFF.

The chain links TRBV29-1 to TRBJ2-1, with unresolved D. From germline, CDR1 is SQVTM and CDR2 ANQGSEA. CDR3 length: 14 amino acids. V gave up 7 bases and J gave up 6 bases, with 19 bases separating them. CDR3 DNA sequence: TGCAGCGCCTCAATAGACTCCCGGATCAATGAGCAGTTCTTC. Translated, it gives CSASIDSRINEQFF.

This clone appeared a single time. This chain uses TRBV12-3 or TRBV12-4 with TRBJ2-7; D unclear. V was cut by 7 bases and J by 0 bases, with 10 bases left in between. The CDR3 loop spans 13 amino acids. DNA of the CDR3: TGTGCCAGCACCCCAGGATTCTCCTACGAGCAGTACTTC. Its translation is CASTPGFSYEQYF.

The rearrangement joins TRBV6-4 to TRBJ2-3, with 7 bases aligning to TRBD2. Germline V lookup: CDR1 MRHNA, CDR2 SNTAGT. The CDR3 covers 14 residues. With 3 bases clipped from V and 4 bases from J, the junction kept 4 bases outside the gene matches. The CDR3 DNA reads TGTGCCAGCAGTGATCGGGGGAGGGCAGATACGCAGTATTTT. The encoded protein is CASSDRGRADTQYF.

The rearrangement links TRBV4-3 to TRBJ2-1, with D tentatively TRBD2 (6 bases). The CDR3 runs 18 residues. V dropped 0 bases and J dropped 5 bases, with 20 bases sitting between them. CDR1 LGHNA and CDR2 YSLEER come from the germline V gene. The DNA of the CDR3 is TGCGCCAGCAGCCAAGAAGGCCCCGCCCCCGGGAGAGACAATGAGCAGTTCTTC. Amino acid sequence: CASSQEGPAPGRDNEQFF.

The chain joins TRBV18 to TRBJ1-4, with D perhaps TRBD1 (6 bases). Trimming removed 6 bases at V and 0 bases at J, with 11 bases between. Germline CDR1 is KGHSH and CDR2 is LQKENI. The CDR3 is made up of 15 amino acids. CDR3 nucleotides: TGTGCCAGCTCCGGACAGTCTACAACTAATGAAAAACTGTTTTTT. Translated, it gives CASSGQSTTNEKLFF.

This clone showed up just once. The CDR3 is CASSTGQGVGGYTF. Here the CDR3 DNA reads TGTGCCAGCAGCACAGGACAGGGGGTGGGTGGCTACACCTTC. This chain joins TRBV5-5 and TRBJ1-2; 10 bases agree with TRBD1. The germline CDR1 and CDR2 sequences are SGHKS and YYEKEE (reference sequence). The CDR3 is 14 residues long. Trimming removed 4 bases from V and 7 bases from J; junction bases left unmatched: 7.

V gene TRBV12-3 or TRBV12-4 combines with J gene TRBJ2-5; no clear D gene. CDR3 length equals 13 residues. Trimming removed 2 bases from V and 3 bases from J, with 7 bases in between. In nucleotides, the CDR3 is TGTGCCAGCAGTTTACGGGTGGAAGAGACCCAGTACTTC. It yields the protein CASSLRVEETQYF.

This clone was detected only a few times. This chain connects TRBV12-5 to TRBJ1-5; D is possibly TRBD1 (6 bases). Trimming took off 4 bases at V and 8 bases at J, with 12 bases between the two ends. The CDR3 runs 13 residues. Germline V gene data show CDR1 as LGHNT and CDR2 as FRNRAP. The CDR3 region has the DNA TGTGCTAGTGGTTCGATCAGGGGTAAGCCCCAGCATTTT. It yields the protein CASGSIRGKPQHF.

The chain combines TRBV2 with TRBJ2-5; maybe TRBD1 (6 bases). The CDR3 extends over 14 amino acids. The germline V and J ends were trimmed by 4 bases and 5 bases, with 14 bases remaining between them. In germline, CDR1 is SNHLY, CDR2 FYNNEI. CDR3 coding DNA: TGTGCCAGCAGTGTAGTACAGGGCGGGGAGACCCAGTACTTC. It yields the protein CASSVVQGGETQYF.

This chain links TRBV4-3 with TRBJ2-5, with D possibly TRBD2 on 5 matching bases. The CDR3 extends over 15 amino acids. V lost 0 bases and J 5 bases, leaving 13 bases between the germline ends. The germline CDR1 and CDR2 sequences are LGHNA and YSLEER. The CDR3 reads CASSQEVRGWETQYF. DNA for the CDR3: TGCGCCAGCAGCCAAGAAGTTAGAGGGTGGGAGACCCAGTACTTC.

The chain joins TRBV9 to TRBJ1-1; 9 nucleotides line up with TRBD1. The CDR3 is 15 residues long. V was pared by 6 bases and J by 4 bases, with 10 bases of the junction left unmatched. CDR1 and CDR2 (germline): SGDLS, YYNGEE. The DNA for the CDR3 is TGTGCCAGCACCCCCCCGGGACAGGGATTCACTGAAGCTTTCTTT. Protein sequence: CASTPPGQGFTEAFF.

V and J are TRBV2 and TRBJ2-5, with 9 nucleotides matching TRBD2. Losses at the gene ends were 7 bases for V and 4 bases for J; bases not matched to a gene: 13. CDR1 is SNHLY and CDR2 is FYNNEI in the germline V gene. CDR3 size: 16 residues. The CDR3 loop is CASIESLAGSGETQYF. CDR3 in DNA: TGTGCCAGCATCGAAAGTCTAGCGGGGAGCGGAGAGACCCAGTACTTC.

The chain recombines TRBV27 with TRBJ1-1; the match to TRBD1 covers 7 bases. The CDR3 extends over 16 amino acids. The germline CDR1 and CDR2 sequences are MNHEY and SMNVEV (reference sequence). V was clipped by 0 bases and J by 4 bases; unmatched bases: 8. In DNA, the CDR3 is TGTGCCAGCAGTTTATCTACGACAGGGATGGTCACTGAAGCTTTCTTT. This codes for CASSLSTTGMVTEAFF.

This clone was picked up one time. The rearrangement links TRBV7-9 to TRBJ2-7; TRBD2 matches at 13 bases. V dropped 5 bases and J dropped 0; count of bases not matched to a gene: 7. Germline CDR1 SEHNR, CDR2 FQNEAQ (reference sequence). This CDR3 has 17 amino acids. The CDR3 loop reads CASSPGLAGPVSYEQYF. The CDR3 DNA reads TGTGCCAGCAGCCCGGGACTAGCGGGACCTGTCTCCTACGAGCAGTACTTC.

The chain recombines TRBV19 with TRBJ1-5; 9 bases are a match to TRBD1. The CDR3 is made up of 16 amino acids. The junction had 10 bases not matched to a gene; V was cut back by 5 bases and J by 5 bases. Germline-derived CDR1 and CDR2 are LNHDA and SQIVND (reference sequence). The CDR3 is CASSPQGQGIYQPQHF. Here the CDR3 DNA reads TGTGCCAGTAGTCCCCAGGGACAGGGAATTTATCAGCCCCAGCATTTT.

The CDR3 DNA follows: TGTGCCAGTAGTGGAGACTCCCGGACGGGAGAGCAGTACTTC. Protein product: CASSGDSRTGEQYF. This sequence joins TRBV19 and TRBJ2-7, with a tentative D call TRBD2 (5 bases). The CDR3 spans 14 residues. The V end lost 5 bases, the J end lost 7 bases, and 18 bases lay between the germline ends. The germline CDR1 and CDR2 sequences are LNHDA and SQIVND (reference sequence).

Details on this clone: The same CDR3 arises from other DNA sequences in this sample as well. The rearrangement links TRBV27 to TRBJ1-6; TRBD1 matches at 8 bases. V lost 2 bases and J lost 7; bases outside the gene matches: 1. The CDR3 covers 14 residues. Germline lookup yields CDR1 MNHEY and CDR2 SMNVEV (reference sequence). Here the CDR3 DNA reads TGTGCCAGCAGTTTAGACAGGGGAAATTCACCCCTCCACTTT. As protein: CASSLDRGNSPLHF.

By frequency in the sample, this clone is medium-sized. CDR3 amino acids: CASSQYSYGYTF. The DNA of the CDR3 is TGTGCCAGCAGCCAATACAGCTATGGCTACACCTTC. The V and J genes are TRBV16 and TRBJ1-2, with D unclear. Trimming cost V 1 base and J 4 bases, with 4 bases left between them. The germline gives CDR1 KGHSY, CDR2 FQNENV. The CDR3 sequence is 12 residues long.

This chain connects TRBV5-1 to TRBJ2-1; 13 bases are a match to TRBD2. The germline V gene encodes CDR1 SGHRS and CDR2 YFSETQ. The CDR3 contains 17 residues. The J segment lost 5 bases and the V segment lost 1 base, leaving 6 bases of the junction unmatched. CDR3 sequence: CASSLMGLAGNNNEQFF. Here the CDR3 DNA reads TGCGCCAGCAGCTTGATGGGACTAGCGGGGAACAACAATGAGCAGTTCTTC.

The rearrangement uses TRBV7-9 and TRBJ2-7; maybe TRBD2 (5 bases). The V end lost 0 bases, the J end lost 6 bases, and 9 bases lay between the germline ends. Germline CDR1 is SEHNR and CDR2 is FQNEAQ (reference sequence). The length of the CDR3 is 13 residues. The CDR3 reads CASSLAGGLEQYF. The CDR3 DNA is TGTGCCAGCAGCTTAGCGGGCGGGCTCGAGCAGTACTTC.